Only a few counts were recorded for the clone carrying this T cell receptor beta chain. Reverse transcribing all isolated RNA meant expressed TCRB transcripts were sequenced. Measured with immunoSEQ multiplex PCR; TCRdb has only the in-frame clones, and not every one. Among hundreds of thousands of clones, 10% to 15% were seen once, and the ten largest hold roughly 0.015%. This specimen comes from a study of beta chain features in type 1 diabetes. V lost 5 bases, J lost 5 bases, and 11 bases stayed unmatched. The germline V gene encodes CDR1 SGHTA and CDR2 FQGTGA. CDR3 size: 15 residues. Sort purity for all populations was recorded as exceeding 98%.

This TCR was recovered from a man aged 18-30 years in good health. The sample was naive CD4+ T cells from blood. V usage is TRBV7-3 and J usage is TRBJ2-5, with TRBD2 identical over 7 bases. CDR3 region: CASSPVVGGSETQYF. DNA of the CDR3: TGTGCCAGCAGCCCGGTTGTGGGAGGGTCGGAGACCCAGTACTTC.